Each of the 14 T cell receptor beta chains below was sequenced from the same sample in a study of control samples from healthy donors and cancer patients (dated by TCRdb to about 2020). Library method: the immunoSEQ multiplex PCR assay. TCRdb limited this immuneACCESS table to in-frame rearrangements with V and J called. A share of clones is missing; checked studies link under half to unresolved V genes, and the rest is unexplained. This sample holds roughly 48,000 clones; 75% to 95% were observed only once. The ten largest account for more than 20% of the sample. The sample taken for sequencing was PBMCs. The receptors shown here come from a woman in her thirties or forties with head and neck cancer.

The V gene is TRBV6-5, the J gene TRBJ2-2, with D possibly TRBD1 on 6 matching bases. The ends were cut back, 0 bases at V and 8 bases at J, with 10 bases in the middle. Germline CDR1 MNHEY, CDR2 SVGAGI. This CDR3 spans 14 amino acids. CDR3 region: CASSYSAGVGELFF. CDR3 nucleotide sequence: TGTGCCAGCAGTTACTCGGCAGGGGTAGGGGAGCTGTTTTTT.

CDR3 in DNA: TGTGCCAGCAGTGAATCGAGAGGGGCTCAGGGCTACACCTTC. This codes for CASSESRGAQGYTF. This chain uses TRBV25-1 with TRBJ1-2; weak D call: TRBD1 (5 bases). Trimming removed 1 base from V and 8 bases from J, with 14 bases in between. This CDR3 is built from 14 residues. Germline CDR1 and CDR2: MGHDK and SYGVNS.

The CDR3 reads CASSPLGTPYNEQFF. Here the CDR3 DNA reads TGTGCCAGCAGCCCCCTCGGGACACCTTACAATGAGCAGTTCTTC. The rearrangement joins TRBV7-4 to TRBJ2-1, with D perhaps TRBD1 (6 bases). The CDR3 sequence is 15 residues long. Trimming cost V 5 bases and J 4 bases, with 15 bases left between them. Germline V lookup: CDR1 SGHVT, CDR2 SQSDAQ.

The genes are TRBV12-3 or TRBV12-4 and TRBJ2-3; the D gene is possibly TRBD2 (5 bases). Trimming stripped 9 bases from V and 6 bases from J, with 13 bases between. CDR3 length: 12 residues. In DNA form, the CDR3 reads TGTGCCAGTGCAGGCGGGTCGGATACGCAGTATTTT. Translating it yields CASAGGSDTQYF.

The rearrangement links TRBV7-9 to TRBJ2-7; D ambiguous. Germline V gives CDR1 SEHNR, CDR2 FQNEAQ (reference sequence). The CDR3 consists of 13 residues. Trimming cost V 5 bases and J 2 bases, with 10 bases left between them. For the CDR3, the DNA is TGTGCCAGCAGCCCCCCCGCCCCCTACGAGCAGTACTTC. Amino acids: CASSPPAPYEQYF.

V and J are TRBV7-9 and TRBJ2-1; D is uncertain. CDR1 SEHNR and CDR2 FQNEAQ come from the germline V gene (reference sequence). With 1 base removed from V and 0 bases from J, the gap between germline ends came to 7 bases. The CDR3 runs 15 residues. The CDR3 DNA is TGTGCCAGCAGCTTAGTTCCCAGCTCCTACAATGAGCAGTTCTTC. Translating gives CASSLVPSSYNEQFF.

The V and J genes are TRBV5-1 and TRBJ2-7; 9 bases fit TRBD1. The length of the CDR3 is 15 residues. Germline V gene lookup returns CDR1 SGHRS and CDR2 YFSETQ. V was clipped by 0 bases and J by 4 bases; unmatched bases: 5. CDR3 residues: CASSLGTGAAYEQYF. As DNA, the CDR3 is TGCGCCAGCAGCTTGGGGACAGGGGCCGCGTACGAGCAGTACTTC.

The chain combines TRBV27 with TRBJ2-1; 10 nucleotides line up with TRBD1. The J segment lost 6 bases and the V segment lost 5 bases, leaving 4 bases of the junction unmatched. Germline lookup yields CDR1 MNHEY and CDR2 SMNVEV (reference sequence). The CDR3 length is 14 residues. The CDR3 loop is CASSPWTGGNEQFF. The CDR3 nucleotides are TGTGCCAGCAGTCCATGGACAGGGGGCAATGAGCAGTTCTTC.

The V and J genes are TRBV6-5 and TRBJ1-1, with 7 bases lining up with TRBD1. The CDR3 totals 14 residues. Germline V gives CDR1 MNHEY, CDR2 SVGAGI. Unmatched junction bases numbered 10, after V lost 6 bases and J lost 6 bases. The CDR3 DNA is TGTGCCAGCAGGCCACAGGGGAAGGCCGCTGAAGCTTTCTTT. Translated, it gives CASRPQGKAAEAFF.

The gene calls are TRBV5-1 and TRBJ2-2, with 12 bases matching TRBD2. The germline gives CDR1 SGHRS, CDR2 YFSETQ. Trimming cost V 3 bases and J 5 bases; bases outside gene matches: 2. CDR3 length equals 15 residues. CDR3 in DNA: TGCGCCAGCAGCTACACTAGCGGGGGGACCGGGGAGCTGTTTTTT. Its translation: CASSYTSGGTGELFF.

The chain uses TRBV7-9 and TRBJ2-7; D ambiguous. Germline lookup yields CDR1 SEHNR and CDR2 FQNEAQ (reference sequence). Trimming removed 0 bases from V and 2 bases from J, with 8 bases in between. The CDR3 consists of 14 residues. The DNA for the CDR3 is TGTGCCAGCAGCTTAGCGGATAGGGCCTACGAGCAGTACTTC. Translated: CASSLADRAYEQYF.

The chain couples TRBV10-3 to TRBJ1-2; D is uncertain. The CDR3 spans 12 residues. In germline, CDR1 is ENHRY, CDR2 SYGVKD. V dropped 10 bases and J dropped 4 bases, with 13 bases sitting between them. CDR3 DNA: TGTGCCAACTCGATAGTCATCTATGGCTACACCTTC. Amino acid sequence: CANSIVIYGYTF.

The rearrangement joins TRBV7-8 to TRBJ2-7; D ambiguous. The CDR3 length is 13 residues. Germline V CDR1 and CDR2: SGHVS, FQNEAQ. The V end lost 7 bases, the J end lost 2 bases, and 12 bases lay between the germline ends. The CDR3 DNA follows: TGTGCCAGCAAAACACAGAATACCTACGAGCAGTACTTC. Its protein product is CASKTQNTYEQYF.

V is TRBV24-1 and J is TRBJ2-5; D ambiguous. Germline loops: CDR1 KGHDR, CDR2 SFDVKD. CDR3 length: 13 residues. V dropped 9 bases and J dropped 4 bases, with 14 bases sitting between them. The CDR3 bases are TGTGCCACCCGCCCCGGGTCAGGAGAGACCCAGTACTTC. The encoded protein is CATRPGSGETQYF.